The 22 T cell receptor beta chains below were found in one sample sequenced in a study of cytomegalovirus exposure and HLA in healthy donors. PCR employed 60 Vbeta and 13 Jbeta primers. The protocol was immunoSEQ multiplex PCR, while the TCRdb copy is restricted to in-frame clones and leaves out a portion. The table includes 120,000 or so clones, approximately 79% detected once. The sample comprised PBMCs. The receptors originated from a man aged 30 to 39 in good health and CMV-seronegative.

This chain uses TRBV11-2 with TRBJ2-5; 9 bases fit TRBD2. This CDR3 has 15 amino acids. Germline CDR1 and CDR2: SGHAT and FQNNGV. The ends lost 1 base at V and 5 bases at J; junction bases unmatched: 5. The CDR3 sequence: CASSLGGTSYETQYF. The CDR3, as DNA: TGTGCCAGCAGCTTAGGTGGGACTAGCTATGAGACCCAGTACTTC.

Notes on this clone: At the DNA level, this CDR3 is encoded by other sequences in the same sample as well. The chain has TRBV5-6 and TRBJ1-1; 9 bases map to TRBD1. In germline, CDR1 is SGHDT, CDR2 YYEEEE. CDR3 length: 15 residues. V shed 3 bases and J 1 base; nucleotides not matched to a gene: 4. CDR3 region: CASSSPGQGNTEAFF. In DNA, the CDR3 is TGTGCCAGCAGCTCCCCGGGACAGGGGAACACTGAAGCTTTCTTT.

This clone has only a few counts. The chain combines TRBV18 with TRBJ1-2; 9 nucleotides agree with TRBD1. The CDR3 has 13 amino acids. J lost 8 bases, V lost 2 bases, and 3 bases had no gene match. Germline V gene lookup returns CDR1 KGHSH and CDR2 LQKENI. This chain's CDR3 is CASSPTDRGGYTF. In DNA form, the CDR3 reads TGTGCCAGCTCACCAACGGACAGGGGAGGCTACACCTTC.

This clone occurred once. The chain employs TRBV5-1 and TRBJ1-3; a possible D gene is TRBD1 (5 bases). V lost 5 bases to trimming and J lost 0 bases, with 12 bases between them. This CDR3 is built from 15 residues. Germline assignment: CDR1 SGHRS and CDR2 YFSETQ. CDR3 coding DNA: TGCGCCAGCAGACAGGAGCCCCACTCTGGAAACACCATATATTTT. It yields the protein CASRQEPHSGNTIYF.

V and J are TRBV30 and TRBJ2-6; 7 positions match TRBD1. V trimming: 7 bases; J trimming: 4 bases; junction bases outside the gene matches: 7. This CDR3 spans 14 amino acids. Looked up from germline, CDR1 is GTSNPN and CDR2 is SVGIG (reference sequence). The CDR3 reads CAYDTGDGANVLTF. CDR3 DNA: TGTGCCTACGATACAGGGGACGGGGCCAACGTCCTGACTTTC. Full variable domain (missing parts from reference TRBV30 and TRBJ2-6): SQTIHQWPATLVQPVGSPLSLECTVEGTSNPNLYWYRQAAGRGLQLLFYSVGIGQISSEVPQNLSASRPQDRQFILSSKKLLLSDSGFYLCAYDTGDGANVLTFGAGSRLTVL.

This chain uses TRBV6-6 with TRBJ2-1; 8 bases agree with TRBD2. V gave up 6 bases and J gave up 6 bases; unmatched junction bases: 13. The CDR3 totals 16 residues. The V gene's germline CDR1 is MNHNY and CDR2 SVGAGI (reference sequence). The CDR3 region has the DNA TGTGCCAGCAGCCCCCCCGGCGGGGGGAAATTCAATGAGCAGTTCTTC. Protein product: CASSPPGGGKFNEQFF.

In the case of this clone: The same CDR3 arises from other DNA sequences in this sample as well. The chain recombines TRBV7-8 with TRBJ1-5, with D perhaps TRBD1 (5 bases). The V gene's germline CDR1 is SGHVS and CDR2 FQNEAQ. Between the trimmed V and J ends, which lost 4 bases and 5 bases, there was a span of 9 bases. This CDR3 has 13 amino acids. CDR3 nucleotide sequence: TGTGCCAGCAGCTCCCAGGGCGATCAGCCCCAGCATTTT. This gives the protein CASSSQGDQPQHF.

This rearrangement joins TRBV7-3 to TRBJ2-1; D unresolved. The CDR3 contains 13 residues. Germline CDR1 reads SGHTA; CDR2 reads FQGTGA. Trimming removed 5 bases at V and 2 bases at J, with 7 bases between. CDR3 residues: CASSLNTYNEQFF. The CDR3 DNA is TGTGCCAGCAGCCTAAACACCTACAATGAGCAGTTCTTC.

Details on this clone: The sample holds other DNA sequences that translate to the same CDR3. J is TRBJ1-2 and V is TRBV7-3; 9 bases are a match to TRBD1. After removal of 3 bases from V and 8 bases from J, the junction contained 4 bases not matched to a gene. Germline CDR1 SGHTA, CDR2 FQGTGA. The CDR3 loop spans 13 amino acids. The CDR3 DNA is TGTGCCAGCAGCTTGGGGACAGGGTACGGCTACACCTTC. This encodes CASSLGTGYGYTF.

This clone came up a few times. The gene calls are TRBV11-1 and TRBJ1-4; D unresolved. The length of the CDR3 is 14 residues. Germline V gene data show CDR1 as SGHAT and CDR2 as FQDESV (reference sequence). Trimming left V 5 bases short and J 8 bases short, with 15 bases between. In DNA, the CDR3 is TGTGCCAGCAGCCGACTCGGCGTTCTCGAAAAACTGTTTTTT. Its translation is CASSRLGVLEKLFF.

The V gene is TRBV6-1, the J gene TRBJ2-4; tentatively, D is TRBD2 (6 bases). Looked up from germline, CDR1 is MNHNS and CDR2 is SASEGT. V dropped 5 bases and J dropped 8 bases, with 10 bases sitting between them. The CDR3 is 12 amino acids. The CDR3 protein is CASSPGLYIQYF. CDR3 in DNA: TGTGCCAGCAGTCCGGGACTCTACATTCAGTACTTC.

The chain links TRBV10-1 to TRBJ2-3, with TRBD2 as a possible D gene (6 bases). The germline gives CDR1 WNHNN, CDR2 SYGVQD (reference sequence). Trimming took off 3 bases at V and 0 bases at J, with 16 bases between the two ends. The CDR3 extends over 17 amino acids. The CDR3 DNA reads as TGCGCCAGCAGTGACAGGGCGGGGAAAAGTAGCACAGATACGCAGTATTTT. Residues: CASSDRAGKSSTDTQYF.

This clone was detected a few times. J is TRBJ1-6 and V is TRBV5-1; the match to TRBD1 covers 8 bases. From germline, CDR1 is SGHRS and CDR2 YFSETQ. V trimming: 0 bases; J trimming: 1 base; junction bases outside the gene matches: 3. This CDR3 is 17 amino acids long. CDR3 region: CASSLADRGSYNSPLHF. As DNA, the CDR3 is TGCGCCAGCAGCTTGGCCGACAGGGGATCCTATAATTCACCCCTCCACTTT.

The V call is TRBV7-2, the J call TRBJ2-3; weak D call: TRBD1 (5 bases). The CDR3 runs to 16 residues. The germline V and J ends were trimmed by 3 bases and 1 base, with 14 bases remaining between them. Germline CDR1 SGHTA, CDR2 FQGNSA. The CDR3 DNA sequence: TGTGCCAGCAGCTTCCTAAGGGGTAGGGGCACAGATACGCAGTATTTT. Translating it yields CASSFLRGRGTDTQYF.

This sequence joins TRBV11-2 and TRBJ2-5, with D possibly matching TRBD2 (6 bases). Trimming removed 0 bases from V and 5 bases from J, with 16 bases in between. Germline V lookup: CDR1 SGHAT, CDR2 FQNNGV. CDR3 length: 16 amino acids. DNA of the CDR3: TGTGCCAGCAGCTTAGAACCTCCGGACTATCCGGAGACCCAGTACTTC. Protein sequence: CASSLEPPDYPETQYF.

This chain's CDR3 is CASSQDPSGLAGTDTQYF. The CDR3 DNA sequence: TGCGCCAGCAGCCAAGATCCGTCAGGACTAGCGGGCACAGATACGCAGTATTTT. The chain couples TRBV4-3 to TRBJ2-3; 10 nucleotides line up with TRBD2. The V segment lost 0 bases and the J segment 1 base; nucleotides outside the gene matches: 7. This CDR3 comprises 18 residues. The germline V gene encodes CDR1 LGHNA and CDR2 YSLEER.

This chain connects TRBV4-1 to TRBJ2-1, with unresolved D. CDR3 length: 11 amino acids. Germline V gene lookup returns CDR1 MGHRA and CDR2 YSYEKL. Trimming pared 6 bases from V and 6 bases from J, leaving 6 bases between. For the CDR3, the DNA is TGCGCCAGCAGTCACATCAATGAGCAGTTCTTC. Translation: CASSHINEQFF.

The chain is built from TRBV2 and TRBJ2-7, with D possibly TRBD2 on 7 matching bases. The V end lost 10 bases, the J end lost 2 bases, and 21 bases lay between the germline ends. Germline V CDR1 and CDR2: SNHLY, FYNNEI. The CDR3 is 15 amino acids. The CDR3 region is CATSGMRGPTYEQYF. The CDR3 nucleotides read TGTGCCACCTCGGGGATGCGGGGGCCCACCTACGAGCAGTACTTC.

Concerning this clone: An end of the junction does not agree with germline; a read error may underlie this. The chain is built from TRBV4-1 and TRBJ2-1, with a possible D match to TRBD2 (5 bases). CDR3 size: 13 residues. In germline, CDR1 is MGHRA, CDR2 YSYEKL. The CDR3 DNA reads TGTGCCAGCAGCCAAGATTCAAACGGAGGGCAGTTCTTC. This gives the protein CASSQDSNGGQFF.

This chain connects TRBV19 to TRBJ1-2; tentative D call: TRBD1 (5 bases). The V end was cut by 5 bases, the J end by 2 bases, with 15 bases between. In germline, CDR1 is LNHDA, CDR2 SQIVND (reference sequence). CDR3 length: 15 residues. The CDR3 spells CASSPSQGLNYGYTF. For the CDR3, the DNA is TGTGCCAGTAGTCCTTCTCAGGGTTTAAACTATGGCTACACCTTC.

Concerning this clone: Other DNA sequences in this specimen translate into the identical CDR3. The CDR3 is CASSYLTGDTEAFF. CDR3 DNA: TGTGCCAGCAGTTACCTGACAGGAGACACTGAAGCTTTCTTT. The chain joins TRBV6-6 to TRBJ1-1, with D maybe TRBD1 (6 bases). The CDR3 consists of 14 residues. Trimming shortened V by 2 bases and J by 3 bases, and 10 bases separated the two germline ends. CDR1 and CDR2 from the germline V gene are MNHNY and SVGAGI (reference sequence).

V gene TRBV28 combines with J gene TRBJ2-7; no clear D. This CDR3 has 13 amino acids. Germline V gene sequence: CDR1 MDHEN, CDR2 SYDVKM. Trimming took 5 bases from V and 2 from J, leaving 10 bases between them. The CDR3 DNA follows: TGTGCCAGCAGTCCAATTGGGCCCTACGAGCAGTACTTC. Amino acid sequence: CASSPIGPYEQYF.